The clone carrying this TCR beta chain occurred a few times. The antigen is not known. Each sample came from a Caucasian adult donor living in Nashville, Tennessee. These data are taken from a study of shared clonotypes between healthy human individuals. Study details: Ranging from 18 to 49 in age, donors were two women and a few men. Study-level points and caveats: A generally larger estimated richness was seen in naive subsets than in memory subsets.

Looked up from germline, CDR1 is WNHNN and CDR2 is SYGVQD (reference sequence). This CDR3 has 16 amino acids. Losses at the gene ends were 0 bases for V and 1 base for J; bases not matched to a gene: 2. Repertoires were generated with immunoSEQ multiplex PCR, while TCRdb's copy carries only in-frame clones and drops some. The repertoire holds 2 million to 3 million clones, with approximately 94% as singletons. Sequenced input: naive CD4+ T cells from PBMCs. The sample's subset: CD45RA+ positively selected. This clonotype was obtained from a young man in good health. Some clones in this sample may be carry-over from other donors' samples. This chain links TRBV10-1 with TRBJ2-3, with 9 positions matching TRBD2. In DNA, the CDR3 is TGCGCCAGCAGTGAGTCGCGGGAGGGAGGCACAGATACGCAGTATTTT. Translating it yields CASSESREGGTDTQYF.